The 13 T cell receptor beta chains below all came from one sample that was sequenced in a study of identifying expanded T cells in peripheral blood. Method: immunoSEQ multiplex PCR; TCRdb's copy keeps in-frame clones and lacks some. The sample records approximately 92,000 clones, 70% to 90% being singletons. Sequencing input: blood. These receptors all stem from a person between 18 and 75 years old in good health.

V and J are TRBV5-4 and TRBJ1-3; tentatively, D is TRBD1 (5 bases). V lost 2 bases and J 0 bases, leaving 12 bases between the germline ends. Germline CDR1 reads SGHNT; CDR2 reads YYREEE (reference sequence). The CDR3 has 16 amino acids. CDR3 nucleotide sequence: TGTGCCAGCAGCTTAGACAGTCTCGCCTCTGGAAACACCATATATTTT. It translates to CASSLDSLASGNTIYF.

The rearrangement uses TRBV27 and TRBJ1-1; 8 bases match TRBD1. The CDR3 is made up of 17 amino acids. Looked up from germline, CDR1 is MNHEY and CDR2 is SMNVEV (reference sequence). Germline trimming cut 3 bases from V and 1 base from J; bases unmatched to any gene: 10. The CDR3 DNA is TGTGCCAGCAGTTTCAATGGCAGGGGGCTTCAGAACACTGAAGCTTTCTTT. It codes for CASSFNGRGLQNTEAFF.

V and J are TRBV18 and TRBJ2-3; D gene ambiguous. The CDR3 totals 14 residues. V lost 3 bases to trimming and J lost 2 bases, with 9 bases between them. Germline V CDR1 and CDR2: KGHSH, LQKENI. Here the CDR3 reads CASSPGMFTDTQYF. The CDR3 coding sequence is TGTGCCAGCTCACCGGGGATGTTCACAGATACGCAGTATTTT.

The chain combines TRBV6-6 with TRBJ2-3; either TRBD1 or TRBD2 may supply D (5 bases each). This CDR3 region has 15 residues. The germline V gene has CDR1 MNHNY and CDR2 SVGAGI (reference sequence). Trimming removed 6 bases from V and 0 bases from J, with 13 bases in between. The CDR3 is CASRYGTPSTDTQYF. In nucleotides, the CDR3 is TGTGCCAGCAGATACGGGACCCCTAGCACAGATACGCAGTATTTT.

The chain carries TRBV7-2 and TRBJ1-1; 7 bases are shared with TRBD1. This CDR3 has 13 amino acids. Germline-derived CDR1 and CDR2 are SGHTA and FQGNSA. V was clipped by 1 base and J by 5 bases; unmatched bases: 1. The CDR3 DNA sequence: TGTGCCAGCAGCTTAGACAGGGGTACTGAAGCTTTCTTT. It codes for CASSLDRGTEAFF.

This chain connects TRBV12-5 to TRBJ2-5; TRBD2 matches 13 bases. V lost 0 bases, J lost 3 bases, and 4 bases stayed unmatched. CDR3 length: 17 amino acids. CDR1 is LGHNT and CDR2 is FRNRAP in the germline V gene. The DNA of the CDR3 is TGTGCTAGTGGTTTGGTACAGGGGACTAGCGGGAAAGAGACCCAGTACTTC. Its translation: CASGLVQGTSGKETQYF.

The rearrangement links TRBV7-8 to TRBJ2-2; D assignment may be TRBD1 or TRBD2 (5 bases each). This CDR3 has 13 residues. Germline-derived CDR1 and CDR2 are SGHVS and FQNEAQ. V lost 1 base and J 7 bases, leaving 7 bases between the germline ends. This CDR3 is CASSLGGIGELFF. CDR3 in DNA: TGTGCCAGCAGCTTAGGGGGGATCGGGGAGCTGTTTTTT.

This clone was seen more than once but under ten times. The rearrangement joins TRBV25-1 to TRBJ1-2; D not certain. V shed 7 bases and J shed 0 bases, with 6 bases lying between them. The CDR3 extends over 12 amino acids. The germline CDR1 and CDR2 sequences are MGHDK and SYGVNS. CDR3 protein: CASMGANYGYTF. In DNA form, the CDR3 reads TGTGCCAGCATGGGAGCTAACTATGGCTACACCTTC.

V is TRBV4-3 and J is TRBJ1-2; 8 nucleotides agree with TRBD1. The junction had 9 bases not matched to a gene; V was cut back by 0 bases and J by 6 bases. The CDR3 is made up of 16 amino acids. Germline CDR1 and CDR2: LGHNA and YSLEER. The CDR3 nucleotides read TGCGCCAGCAGCCAAGATTCTTCAGGGGGCCTAGATGGCTACACCTTC. This encodes CASSQDSSGGLDGYTF.

This clone was counted only a few times. The chain has TRBV9 and TRBJ1-1, with 7 bases fitting TRBD1. Germline V gene sequence: CDR1 SGDLS, CDR2 YYNGEE. The J segment lost 1 base and the V segment lost 3 bases, leaving 18 bases of the junction unmatched. The CDR3 length is 19 residues. DNA for the CDR3: TGTGCCAGCAGCGCTTCAGAACGGGACCCGGGACAGAGGAACACTGAAGCTTTCTTT. As protein: CASSASERDPGQRNTEAFF.

This clone was seen once. J is TRBJ2-5 and V is TRBV9; D assignment may be TRBD1 or TRBD2 (5 bases each). Trimming removed 0 bases at V and 2 bases at J, with 11 bases between. Germline assignment: CDR1 SGDLS and CDR2 YYNGEE. There are 15 residues in the CDR3. CDR3 loop: CASSVAGWGQETQYF. DNA of the CDR3: TGTGCCAGCAGCGTAGCGGGTTGGGGGCAAGAGACCCAGTACTTC.

This chain connects TRBV6-4 to TRBJ1-6; D gene uncertain. CDR1 MRHNA and CDR2 SNTAGT come from the germline V gene. CDR3 size: 15 residues. With 0 bases removed from V and 7 bases from J, the gap between germline ends came to 10 bases. The CDR3 bases are TGTGCCAGCAGTGACTCGCCAGTATCAAATTCACCCCTCCACTTT. This sequence encodes CASSDSPVSNSPLHF.

The rearrangement links TRBV5-4 to TRBJ2-5; TRBD1 is a possible D gene (6 bases). Germline V CDR1 and CDR2: SGHNT, YYREEE (reference sequence). V lost 0 bases and J 3 bases, leaving 15 bases between the germline ends. This CDR3 is built from 16 residues. CDR3 sequence: CASSLGLLGHKETQYF. CDR3 in DNA: TGTGCCAGCAGCTTGGGCCTCTTGGGACATAAAGAGACCCAGTACTTC. Supplemented by reference TRBV5-4 and TRBJ2-5, the full variable domain reads ETGVTQSPTHLIKTRGQQVTLRCSSQSGHNTVSWYQQALGQGPQFIFQYYREEENGRGNFPPRFSGLQFPNYSSELNVNALELDDSALYLCASSLGLLGHKETQYFGPGTRLLVL.